The 12 T cell receptor beta chains reported below all come from one sample, sequenced in a study of blood T cell repertoires in COVID-19. The assay was immunoSEQ multiplex PCR, and TCRdb's table has in-frame clones only and misses some. This table holds some 200,000 clones, more than 75% found once. The specimen sequenced was peripheral blood. These receptors all stem from a woman in her 70s with COVID-19, enrolled during active disease.

The chain joins TRBV30 to TRBJ1-2, with 7 bases identical to TRBD1. Germline values: CDR1 GTSNPN, CDR2 SVGIG (reference sequence). After removal of 3 bases from V and 0 bases from J, the junction contained 7 bases not matched to a gene. CDR3 length: 15 residues. CDR3: CAWSRDSRTNYGYTF. CDR3 in DNA: TGTGCCTGGAGCAGGGACAGTCGCACTAACTATGGCTACACCTTC.

The rearrangement joins TRBV30 to TRBJ2-7; D perhaps matches TRBD1 (6 bases). Trimming took off 0 bases at V and 1 base at J, with 13 bases between the two ends. The CDR3 runs 15 residues. Germline-derived CDR1 and CDR2 are GTSNPN and SVGIG (reference sequence). In DNA, the CDR3 is TGTGCCTGGAGTGTACCAGGGGTGTTATCCTACGAGCAGTACTTC. Translating it yields CAWSVPGVLSYEQYF. Complete variable domain (other parts from reference TRBV30 and TRBJ2-7): SQTIHQWPATLVQPVGSPLSLECTVEGTSNPNLYWYRQAAGRGLQLLFYSVGIGQISSEVPQNLSASRPQDRQFILSSKKLLLSDSGFYLCAWSVPGVLSYEQYFGPGTRLTVT.

The chain is built from TRBV3-1 (or the pseudogene TRBV3-2) and TRBJ2-7; 7 nucleotides line up with TRBD1. The junction had 5 bases not matched to a gene; V was cut back by 4 bases and J by 2 bases. Germline CDR1 reads LGHDT; CDR2 reads YNNKEL (reference sequence). CDR3 size: 14 residues. CDR3 nucleotides: TGTGCCAGCAGCCTTTCGGGACAGACCTACGAGCAGTACTTC. Translated, it gives CASSLSGQTYEQYF.

This chain joins TRBV7-9 and TRBJ2-7, with TRBD1 identical over 8 bases. V shed 5 bases and J 5 bases; nucleotides not matched to a gene: 14. CDR1 and CDR2 from the germline V gene are SEHNR and FQNEAQ (reference sequence). The CDR3 has 16 residues. The CDR3 sequence is CASSPPSRGRVNEQYF. The CDR3 DNA sequence: TGTGCCAGCAGCCCCCCTTCCAGGGGGCGCGTCAACGAGCAGTACTTC.

The chain links TRBV30 to TRBJ1-2, with 8 bases identical to TRBD1. Germline values: CDR1 GTSNPN, CDR2 SVGIG (reference sequence). Germline trimming cut 2 bases from V and 8 bases from J; bases unmatched to any gene: 10. The CDR3 spans 14 residues. CDR3 sequence: CAWSKITGGYGYTF. The CDR3 DNA sequence: TGTGCCTGGAGTAAGATAACAGGGGGGTACGGCTACACCTTC.

This clone was seen only once. This chain uses TRBV7-9 with TRBJ2-7; a possible D gene is TRBD1 (6 bases). The germline gives CDR1 SEHNR, CDR2 FQNEAQ (reference sequence). Trimming stripped 5 bases from V and 5 bases from J, with 19 bases between. The CDR3 runs 15 residues. CDR3 amino acids: CASSPSGAGANEQYF. Written as DNA, the CDR3 is TGTGCCAGCAGCCCAAGTGGGGCAGGGGCTAACGAGCAGTACTTC. The full variable domain, in which reference TRBV7-9 and TRBJ2-7 provide the parts outside the CDR3, is DTGVSQNPRHKITKRGQNVTFRCDPISEHNRLYWYRQTLGQGPEFLTYFQNEAQLEKSRLLSDRFSAERPKGSFSTLEIQRTEQGDSAMYLCASSPSGAGANEQYFGPGTRLTVT.

The chain carries TRBV6-2 or TRBV6-3 and TRBJ1-1, with TRBD1 matching 7 bases. Germline V gene sequence: CDR1 MNHEY, CDR2 SVGEGT. The length of the CDR3 is 12 residues. The junction had 4 bases not matched to a gene; V was cut back by 5 bases and J by 7 bases. The DNA of the CDR3 is TGTGCCAGCAGTCTACAGGGGATTGAAGCTTTCTTT. It specifies CASSLQGIEAFF.

This rearrangement joins TRBV28 to TRBJ2-2; no firm D call. The V gene lost 2 bases and the J gene lost 4 bases, with 17 bases spanning the gap. Germline CDR1 is MDHEN and CDR2 is SYDVKM. The CDR3 is made up of 17 amino acids. CDR3 bases: TGTGCCAGCAGTTTAACCCGCGAGCGTTTCAGCACCGGGGAGCTGTTTTTT. It codes for CASSLTRERFSTGELFF.

The V and J genes are TRBV5-1 and TRBJ2-7; 8 positions match TRBD1. The CDR3 contains 15 residues. The V segment lost 0 bases and the J segment 0 bases; nucleotides outside the gene matches: 2. Germline V gene sequence: CDR1 SGHRS, CDR2 YFSETQ. CDR3: CASSLGGQGSYEQYF. The CDR3 DNA reads as TGCGCCAGCAGCTTGGGAGGACAGGGCTCCTACGAGCAGTACTTC.

This clone is a singleton in its sample. The rearrangement uses TRBV24-1 and TRBJ2-7, with a possible D match to TRBD1 (5 bases). V was clipped by 6 bases and J by 1 base, with 9 bases between them. The CDR3 totals 13 residues. Germline V gives CDR1 KGHDR, CDR2 SFDVKD. The CDR3 DNA sequence: TGTGCCACCAGTTCGCCAGGGTCCTACGAGCAGTACTTC. Amino acid sequence: CATSSPGSYEQYF.

The chain is built from TRBV5-1 and TRBJ2-1, with 9 bases lining up with TRBD1. Looked up from germline, CDR1 is SGHRS and CDR2 is YFSETQ. The CDR3 has 14 residues. V was pared by 3 bases and J by 7 bases, with 5 bases of the junction left unmatched. The CDR3 loop is CASSSGTGSNEQFF. The CDR3 DNA reads as TGCGCCAGCAGCTCAGGGACAGGGTCGAATGAGCAGTTCTTC.

The V call is TRBV28, the J call TRBJ1-2, with D unclear. This CDR3 is built from 14 residues. Germline V CDR1 and CDR2: MDHEN, SYDVKM. Trimming cost V 5 bases and J 0 bases, with 10 bases left between them. The CDR3 sequence is CASSLRITNYGYTF. The CDR3 nucleotides are TGTGCCAGCAGTCTAAGAATAACTAACTATGGCTACACCTTC.